This T cell receptor beta chain was sequenced for a study of blood T cell repertoires in COVID-19. Across the whole study: Samples came from the United States, Italy and Spain, spanning acute and convalescent COVID-19.

Germline CDR1 is MNHEY and CDR2 is SVGAGI. The CDR3 loop spans 15 amino acids. The J segment lost 10 bases and the V segment lost 6 bases, leaving 13 bases of the junction unmatched. Sequencing was performed with immunoSEQ multiplex PCR; in TCRdb, only in-frame clones are kept and a portion is missing. The sample yields about 270,000 clones, about 89% seen once. The chain has TRBV6-5 and TRBJ2-1, with 9 bases lining up with TRBD2. This clonotype originated in a man between 40 and 49 years old with active or convalescent COVID-19. Sequenced input: peripheral blood. The CDR3 region has the DNA TGTGCCAGCAGGTCTCCGGGACTAGCACTACAGGAGCAGTTCTTC. This encodes CASRSPGLALQEQFF.